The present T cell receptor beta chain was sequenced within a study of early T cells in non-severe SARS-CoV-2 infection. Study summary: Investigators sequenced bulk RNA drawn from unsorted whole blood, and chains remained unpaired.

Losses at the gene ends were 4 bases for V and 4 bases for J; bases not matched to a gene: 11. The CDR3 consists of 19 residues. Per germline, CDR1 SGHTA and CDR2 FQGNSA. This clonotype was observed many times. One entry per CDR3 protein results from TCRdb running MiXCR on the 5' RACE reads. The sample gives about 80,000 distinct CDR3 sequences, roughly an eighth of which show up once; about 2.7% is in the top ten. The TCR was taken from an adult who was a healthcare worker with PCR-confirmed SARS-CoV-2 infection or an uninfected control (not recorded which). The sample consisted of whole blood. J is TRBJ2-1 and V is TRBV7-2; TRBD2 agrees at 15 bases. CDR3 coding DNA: TGTGCCAGCAGCTCTAACCCGGGACTAGCGGGGGGCCGGTACAATGAGCAGTTCTTC. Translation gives CASSSNPGLAGGRYNEQFF.